A single T cell receptor (beta chain) is shown here with its context. Its specificity is not known. The sample is drawn from a study of T cell repertoires in cytomegalovirus infection. Looking at the study overall: Matching HLA type, along with CMV infection, was indicated by public TCR beta signatures.

General study findings and limits: Ex vivo responses were dominated by HLA-C-restricted CMV-specific TCR beta clonotypes.

A single record per CDR3 protein comes from TCRdb applying MiXCR to the reads. The table lists some 220,000 distinct CDR3 sequences, roughly 34% of them singletons. V trimming: 2 bases; J trimming: 8 bases; junction bases outside the gene matches: 6. CDR3 length equals 14 residues. Germline CDR1 SGDLS, CDR2 YYNGEE. The receptor's source is a human donor in good health (CMV status not recorded). Some clones in this sample may be carry-over from other donors' samples. The chain recombines TRBV9 with TRBJ2-1; 8 bases line up with TRBD2. Sequencing used CD8+ T cells from cultured PBMCs, obtained from culture after CMV antigen stimulation. In DNA form, the CDR3 reads TGTGCCAGCAGCGTGGGACTAGGCTTCTATGAGCAGTTCTTC. This gives the protein CASSVGLGFYEQFF.